The 28 T cell receptor beta chains reported below all come from one sample, sequenced in a study of CD8 T cells in Susac syndrome. Random-hexamer reverse transcription was applied to roughly 0.45 to 1 ug RNA. Using its own MiXCR run on the immunoSEQ multiplex PCR reads, TCRdb lists one record per CDR3 protein. The sample shows over 140,000 distinct CDR3 sequences, roughly 94% of them seen only once. Sequencing was done on a sample of CD4+ T cells from PBMCs. The receptors were gathered from a human donor with Susac syndrome.

J is TRBJ1-1 and V is TRBV30; TRBD1 matches 8 bases. CDR1 and CDR2 (germline): GTSNPN, SVGIG (reference sequence). CDR3 size: 13 residues. The J segment lost 5 bases and the V segment lost 7 bases, leaving 9 bases of the junction unmatched. DNA of the CDR3: TGTGCCTTCTCCGGGACAGGAGGTACTGAAGCTTTCTTT. Protein: CAFSGTGGTEAFF.

The gene calls are TRBV28 and TRBJ2-7, with TRBD2 as a possible D gene (6 bases). The CDR3 extends over 15 amino acids. Germline CDR1 is MDHEN and CDR2 is SYDVKM. Between the trimmed V and J ends, which lost 2 bases and 1 base, there was a span of 12 bases. CDR3 amino acids: CASSLPEGESYEQYF. DNA of the CDR3: TGTGCCAGCAGTTTACCGGAGGGAGAGTCCTACGAGCAGTACTTC. Variable domain in full (rest from reference TRBV28 and TRBJ2-7): DVKVTQSSRYLVKRTGEKVFLECVQDMDHENMFWYRQDPGLGLRLIYFSYDVKMKEKGDIPEGYSVSREKKERFSLILESASTNQTSMYLCASSLPEGESYEQYFGPGTRLTVT.

The V call is TRBV28, the J call TRBJ2-5; 14 bases agree with TRBD2. The CDR3 totals 18 residues. CDR1 and CDR2 (germline): MDHEN, SYDVKM. The junction had 8 bases not matched to a gene; V was cut back by 4 bases and J by 1 base. This CDR3 reads CASSSWTSGGYTQETQYF. The CDR3 nucleotides read TGTGCCAGCAGTTCTTGGACTAGCGGGGGGTACACCCAAGAGACCCAGTACTTC.

The rearrangement uses TRBV4-2 and TRBJ2-2; possibly TRBD1 or TRBD2 for D (6 bases each). In germline, CDR1 is LGHNA, CDR2 YNFKEQ. The CDR3 has 16 amino acids. V was shortened by 2 bases and J by 5 bases, with 15 bases between the two germline ends. CDR3 region: CASSQHSRGVTGELFF. The CDR3 coding sequence is TGTGCCAGCAGCCAACATTCGAGGGGGGTGACCGGGGAGCTGTTTTTT.

The chain uses TRBV28 and TRBJ2-7, with 8 bases identical to TRBD1. J lost 6 bases, V lost 5 bases, and 9 bases had no gene match. CDR1 is MDHEN and CDR2 is SYDVKM in the germline V gene. The length of the CDR3 is 14 residues. The CDR3 DNA is TGTGCCAGCAGTCTAATGTTGCAGGGGGCCGAGCAGTACTTC. It codes for CASSLMLQGAEQYF.

The chain has TRBV4-3 and TRBJ1-2; the match to TRBD1 covers 8 bases. CDR1 and CDR2 from the germline V gene are LGHNA and YSLEER. J was trimmed by 3 bases and V by 1 base; bases with no gene match: 4. This CDR3 spans 15 amino acids. CDR3 sequence reads: CASSQVTGGHYGYTF. The CDR3 DNA reads TGCGCCAGCAGCCAAGTAACAGGGGGACACTATGGCTACACCTTC.

The chain is built from TRBV5-1 and TRBJ2-7; D is ambiguous. Trimming removed 5 bases at V and 2 bases at J, with 8 bases between. The CDR3 covers 12 residues. The germline V gene encodes CDR1 SGHRS and CDR2 YFSETQ. DNA of the CDR3: TGCGCCAGCAGTTCCACAACCTACGAGCAGTACTTC. As protein: CASSSTTYEQYF.

The chain links TRBV29-1 to TRBJ1-1, with 8 bases lining up with TRBD1. The J segment lost 1 base and the V segment lost 4 bases, leaving 2 bases of the junction unmatched. The CDR3 runs 13 residues. Germline CDR1 reads SQVTM; CDR2 reads ANQGSEA. The CDR3 reads CSVAGGQNTEAFF. Written as DNA, the CDR3 is TGCAGCGTTGCAGGGGGCCAGAACACTGAAGCTTTCTTT.

V gene TRBV4-1 combines with J gene TRBJ1-2; no clear D. The CDR3 sequence is 14 residues long. Germline assignment: CDR1 MGHRA and CDR2 YSYEKL. V was cut by 3 bases and J by 8 bases, with 16 bases left in between. The CDR3 spells CASSQDFGEKGYTF. The CDR3, as DNA: TGCGCCAGCAGCCAGGACTTCGGGGAGAAGGGCTACACCTTC.

This chain links TRBV5-1 with TRBJ1-1, with D hard to call. The CDR3 spans 14 residues. From germline, CDR1 is SGHRS and CDR2 YFSETQ. Trimming shortened V by 0 bases and J by 1 base, and 7 bases separated the two germline ends. The CDR3 nucleotides read TGCGCCAGCAGCTTGGTCGTCGGGAACACTGAAGCTTTCTTT. Translation gives CASSLVVGNTEAFF.

The chain employs TRBV20-1 and TRBJ1-2; D is unresolved. Germline V gene lookup returns CDR1 DFQATT and CDR2 SNEGSKA (reference sequence). Trimming took off 0 bases at V and 5 bases at J, with 13 bases between the two ends. The CDR3 has 14 amino acids. The DNA for the CDR3 is TGCAGTGCTAGAGATCAGGTCTCCACGTATGGCTACACCTTC. It specifies CSARDQVSTYGYTF.

V gene TRBV3-1 combines with J gene TRBJ2-7; no clear D. V was shortened by 3 bases and J by 1 base, with 13 bases between the two germline ends. CDR1 is LGHDT, CDR2 YNNKEL, per germline (reference sequence). The CDR3 contains 15 residues. DNA of the CDR3: TGTGCCAGCAGCCAGTTAGACCGACTTTCCTACGAGCAGTACTTC. The encoded protein is CASSQLDRLSYEQYF.

The gene calls are TRBV20-1 and TRBJ2-5; TRBD1 is a possible D gene (6 bases). Germline CDR1 and CDR2: DFQATT and SNEGSKA (reference sequence). The CDR3 consists of 13 residues. The ends were cut back, 8 bases at V and 5 bases at J, with 18 bases in the middle. CDR3 bases: TGCAGTTCATCGGCAGGGGCCCTGGAGACCCAGTACTTC. Translated: CSSSAGALETQYF.

V is TRBV9 and J is TRBJ2-3; D possibly corresponds to TRBD2 (6 bases). The CDR3 covers 15 residues. Looked up from germline, CDR1 is SGDLS and CDR2 is YYNGEE. V was clipped by 3 bases and J by 0 bases, with 11 bases between them. In nucleotides, the CDR3 is TGTGCCAGCAGCGCGACCGCGGGAAGCACAGATACGCAGTATTTT. Protein: CASSATAGSTDTQYF.

This chain joins TRBV11-2 and TRBJ2-5, with D perhaps matching TRBD1 (5 bases). Per germline, CDR1 SGHAT and CDR2 FQNNGV. The CDR3 has 13 residues. V was trimmed by 1 base and J by 7 bases, leaving 10 bases between them. CDR3 DNA: TGTGCCAGCAGCTTAGCGGACATTGGGACCCAGTACTTC. This translates into CASSLADIGTQYF.

This clonotype was detected only once. The chain is built from TRBV6-2 or TRBV6-3 and TRBJ2-2; maybe TRBD2 (5 bases). Germline V lookup: CDR1 MNHEY, CDR2 SVGEGT. The V end lost 9 bases, the J end lost 0 bases, and 14 bases lay between the germline ends. The CDR3 consists of 15 residues. Here the CDR3 reads CASFTGFANTGELFF. DNA for the CDR3: TGTGCCAGTTTTACGGGGTTCGCGAACACCGGGGAGCTGTTTTTT.

V gene TRBV10-3 combines with J gene TRBJ1-2; no definite D call. The CDR3 covers 13 residues. V dropped 3 bases and J dropped 0 bases, with 5 bases sitting between them. Germline V gene lookup returns CDR1 ENHRY and CDR2 SYGVKD. The CDR3 loop reads CAISDAANYGYTF. CDR3 DNA: TGTGCCATCAGTGACGCGGCTAACTATGGCTACACCTTC.

V is TRBV9 and J is TRBJ2-3; weak D call: TRBD2 (6 bases). The CDR3 is 14 residues long. CDR1 and CDR2 from the germline V gene are SGDLS and YYNGEE. Trimming cost V 3 bases and J 11 bases, with 19 bases left between them. The CDR3 region is CASSARDSGLGQYF. The CDR3, as DNA: TGTGCCAGCAGCGCCCGGGACTCGGGCCTGGGGCAGTATTTT.

The chain combines TRBV5-1 with TRBJ2-6; 7 positions agree with TRBD1. V gave up 6 bases and J gave up 0 bases; unmatched junction bases: 9. The germline CDR1 and CDR2 sequences are SGHRS and YFSETQ. The CDR3 loop spans 17 amino acids. The CDR3 is CASTRGSASSGANVLTF. For the CDR3, the DNA is TGCGCCAGCACCAGGGGGAGCGCTTCCTCTGGGGCCAACGTCCTGACTTTC.

The chain carries TRBV25-1 and TRBJ2-7; TRBD1 agrees at 9 bases. Germline V gene lookup returns CDR1 MGHDK and CDR2 SYGVNS. V gave up 6 bases and J gave up 1 base; unmatched junction bases: 7. The CDR3 runs 15 residues. The CDR3 loop is CASSVAGQGSYEQYF. The CDR3 DNA reads as TGTGCCAGCAGCGTCGCGGGACAGGGATCCTACGAGCAGTACTTC.

The chain has TRBV29-1 and TRBJ2-5, with TRBD1 matching over 9 bases. This CDR3 is built from 17 residues. With 0 bases clipped from V and 0 bases from J, the junction kept 8 bases outside the gene matches. The germline gives CDR1 SQVTM, CDR2 ANQGSEA. CDR3 coding DNA: TGCAGCGTTGAAGATAGGGACAGGGACCGGTACCAAGAGACCCAGTACTTC. Translation: CSVEDRDRDRYQETQYF.

The rearrangement uses TRBV11-2 and TRBJ2-3; TRBD2 agrees at 14 bases. V shed 6 bases and J 0 bases; nucleotides not matched to a gene: 2. Germline V gene sequence: CDR1 SGHAT, CDR2 FQNNGV. This CDR3 has 16 amino acids. The CDR3 sequence: CASRRTSGRSTDTQYF. CDR3 coding DNA: TGTGCCAGCAGAAGGACTAGCGGGAGGAGCACAGATACGCAGTATTTT.

The genes are TRBV4-3 and TRBJ1-5; D perhaps matches TRBD1 (6 bases). Germline lookup yields CDR1 LGHNA and CDR2 YSLEER. Trimming removed 0 bases at V and 5 bases at J, with 8 bases between. The CDR3 extends over 14 amino acids. The chain's CDR3 is CASSQEGGHQPQHF. As DNA, the CDR3 is TGCGCCAGCAGCCAAGAAGGGGGTCATCAGCCCCAGCATTTT.

This chain links TRBV30 with TRBJ1-1, with 9 bases matching TRBD1. Germline CDR1 and CDR2: GTSNPN and SVGIG (reference sequence). The J segment lost 3 bases and the V segment lost 7 bases, leaving 3 bases of the junction unmatched. There are 12 residues in the CDR3. The CDR3 protein is CAYDRGDTEAFF. The DNA of the CDR3 is TGTGCCTACGACAGGGGGGACACTGAAGCTTTCTTT.

The chain is built from TRBV18 and TRBJ2-7; D remains unclear. V was shortened by 6 bases and J by 6 bases, with 18 bases between the two germline ends. The CDR3 contains 14 residues. Germline CDR1 reads KGHSH; CDR2 reads LQKENI. CDR3 loop: CASSPGPRAAEQYF. CDR3 in DNA: TGTGCCAGCTCCCCCGGGCCCCGGGCCGCCGAGCAGTACTTC.

The sample holds one count of this clonotype. The chain employs TRBV29-1 and TRBJ2-2; 9 nucleotides align to TRBD2. The ends lost 7 bases at V and 3 bases at J; junction bases unmatched: 6. From germline, CDR1 is SQVTM and CDR2 ANQGSEA. This CDR3 is built from 14 residues. The CDR3 loop is CSGSLAGYTGELFF. In DNA, the CDR3 is TGCAGCGGTTCACTAGCGGGCTACACCGGGGAGCTGTTTTTT.

The chain is built from TRBV4-3 and TRBJ2-7, with 7 bases matching TRBD1. The germline CDR1 and CDR2 sequences are LGHNA and YSLEER. The CDR3 covers 14 residues. V was clipped by 0 bases and J by 4 bases; unmatched bases: 3. CDR3 nucleotide sequence: TGCGCCAGCAGCCAAGAAAGGGGGCGTTACGAGCAGTACTTC. Its protein product is CASSQERGRYEQYF.

The chain has TRBV6-5 and TRBJ2-1, with 13 bases aligning to TRBD2. V lost 6 bases and J lost 15; bases outside the gene matches: 8. Germline values: CDR1 MNHEY, CDR2 SVGAGI. The length of the CDR3 is 13 residues. CDR3 amino acids: CASSRLGLAGPFF. Written as DNA, the CDR3 is TGTGCCAGCAGCCGCTTGGGACTAGCGGGACCGTTCTTC.